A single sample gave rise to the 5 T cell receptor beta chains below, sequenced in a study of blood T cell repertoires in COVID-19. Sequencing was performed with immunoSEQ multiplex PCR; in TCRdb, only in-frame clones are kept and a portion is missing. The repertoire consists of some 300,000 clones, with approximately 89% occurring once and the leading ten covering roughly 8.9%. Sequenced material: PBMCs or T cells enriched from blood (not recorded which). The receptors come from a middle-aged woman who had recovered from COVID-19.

The CDR3 DNA sequence: TGTGCCAGCAGTTCGCGACAGGGAAGCACAGATACGCAGTATTTT. Translating gives CASSSRQGSTDTQYF. J is TRBJ2-3 and V is TRBV28; TRBD1 aligns across 7 bases. Germline V gene sequence: CDR1 MDHEN, CDR2 SYDVKM. The CDR3 consists of 15 residues. V shed 4 bases, J shed 0 bases, and the junction held 4 bases outside the gene matches.

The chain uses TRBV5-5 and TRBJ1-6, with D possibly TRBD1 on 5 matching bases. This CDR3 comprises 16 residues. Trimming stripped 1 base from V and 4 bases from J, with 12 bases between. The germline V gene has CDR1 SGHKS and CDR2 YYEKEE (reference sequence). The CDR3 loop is CASSLPGTDYNSPLHF. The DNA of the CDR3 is TGTGCCAGCAGCTTGCCCGGGACTGATTATAATTCACCCCTCCACTTT.

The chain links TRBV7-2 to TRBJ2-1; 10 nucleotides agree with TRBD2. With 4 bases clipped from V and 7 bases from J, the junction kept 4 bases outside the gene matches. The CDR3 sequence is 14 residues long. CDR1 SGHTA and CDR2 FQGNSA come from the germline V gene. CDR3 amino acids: CASSSVAGGNEQFF. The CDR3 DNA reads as TGTGCCAGCAGCTCTGTAGCGGGGGGAAATGAGCAGTTCTTC.

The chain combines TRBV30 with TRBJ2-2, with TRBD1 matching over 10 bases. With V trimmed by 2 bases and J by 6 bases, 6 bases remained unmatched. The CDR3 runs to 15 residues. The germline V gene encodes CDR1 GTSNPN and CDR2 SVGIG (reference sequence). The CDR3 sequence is CAWSRQGAGSGELFF. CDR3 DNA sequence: TGTGCCTGGAGTAGACAGGGGGCAGGTTCCGGGGAGCTGTTTTTT.

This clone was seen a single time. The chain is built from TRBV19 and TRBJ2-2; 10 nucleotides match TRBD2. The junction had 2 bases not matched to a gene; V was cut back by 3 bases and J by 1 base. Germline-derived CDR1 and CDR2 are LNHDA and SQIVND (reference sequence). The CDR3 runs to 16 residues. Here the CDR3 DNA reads TGTGCCAGTAGTATGCTAGCGGGAGAGAACACCGGGGAGCTGTTTTTT. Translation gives CASSMLAGENTGELFF.